The TCR beta chain described here comes from a study of cytomegalovirus exposure and HLA in healthy donors. Overall study findings and caveats: Most TCR sequences proved rare, with some public TCRs found in many donors.

V trimming: 3 bases; J trimming: 1 base; junction bases outside the gene matches: 8. The CDR3 covers 16 residues. Germline V gene sequence: CDR1 SGDLS, CDR2 YYNGEE. Worth noting for this clone: What it binds is unknown.

It was with 60 Vbeta and 13 Jbeta primers that the PCR ran. Profiled with immunoSEQ multiplex PCR; TCRdb holds only in-frame clones, not every one. The sample has fewer than 200,000 clones, approximately 80% seen once; the top ten hold roughly 4.8%. Input material: PBMCs. The rearrangement joins TRBV9 to TRBJ2-3; 7 positions agree with TRBD1. The sequence derives from a woman in her forties or fifties in good health and CMV-seropositive. This chain's CDR3 is CASSAAGGRGTDTQYF. The CDR3, as DNA: TGTGCCAGCAGCGCGGCAGGGGGTAGGGGCACAGATACGCAGTATTTT. Full variable domain (remainder filled in from reference TRBV9 and TRBJ2-3): DSGVTQTPKHLITATGQRVTLRCSPRSGDLSVYWYQQSLDQGLQFLIQYYNGEERAKGNILERFSAQQFPDLHSELNLSSLELGDSALYFCASSAAGGRGTDTQYFGPGTRLTVL.